This entry lists 25 T cell receptor beta chains sequenced from one sample in a study of graft-versus-host responses after intestinal transplantation. Investigators plated approximately 200,000 CFSE-labeled responder cells together with approximately 200,000 irradiated stimulator cells labeled with violet dye. Clones were read by immunoSEQ multiplex PCR, and TCRdb kept only the in-frame ones, dropping some. The sample gives 9,500 to 15,000 clones, about a third of which show up once; around 3% is in the top ten. Sequenced here: alloreactive CD8+ T cells from a mixed lymphocyte reaction culture, sampled before intestinal transplant. The sample's subset: CFSE-low proliferating T cells sorted from approximately six-day pre-transplant mixed lymphocyte reaction (GvH or HvG direction). These receptors were collected from a human patient who received an intestinal transplant.

This clone counts as medium-sized. V is TRBV19 and J is TRBJ1-4, with a weak D call TRBD1 (6 bases). This CDR3 is built from 15 residues. V was shortened by 1 base and J by 5 bases, with 11 bases between the two germline ends. Germline V gene lookup returns CDR1 LNHDA and CDR2 SQIVND (reference sequence). CDR3 region: CASSIAGGSNEKLFF. The CDR3 DNA is TGTGCCAGTAGTATAGCGGGGGGCTCGAATGAAAAACTGTTTTTT. Drawing the rest from reference TRBV19 and TRBJ1-4, the complete variable domain is DGGITQSPKYLFRKEGQNVTLSCEQNLNHDAMYWYRQDPGQGLRLIYYSQIVNDFQKGDIAEGYSVSREKKESFPLTVTSAQKNPTAFYLCASSIAGGSNEKLFFGSGTQLSVL.

The J gene is TRBJ2-1, the V gene TRBV19, with 12 bases identical to TRBD1. Germline V CDR1 and CDR2: LNHDA, SQIVND (reference sequence). The V gene end was trimmed by 5 bases and the J gene end by 8 bases; junction bases not matched to a gene: 7. There are 15 residues in the CDR3. The DNA for the CDR3 is TGTGCCAGTAGTTGGGGGACAGGGGGCTCATATGAGCAGTTCTTC. It specifies CASSWGTGGSYEQFF. The variable domain in full, completed from reference TRBV19 and TRBJ2-1, reads DGGITQSPKYLFRKEGQNVTLSCEQNLNHDAMYWYRQDPGQGLRLIYYSQIVNDFQKGDIAEGYSVSREKKESFPLTVTSAQKNPTAFYLCASSWGTGGSYEQFFGPGTRLTVL.

The chain combines TRBV6-5 with TRBJ2-1; perhaps D is TRBD1 or TRBD2 (5 bases each). V lost 4 bases and J 0 bases, leaving 7 bases between the germline ends. Germline V gene sequence: CDR1 MNHEY, CDR2 SVGAGI. CDR3 length: 14 amino acids. The CDR3 is CASSWDGSYNEQFF. CDR3 DNA sequence: TGTGCCAGCAGTTGGGACGGCTCCTACAATGAGCAGTTCTTC.

This clone was seen a few times. The genes are TRBV27 and TRBJ1-5; tentatively, D is TRBD1 (6 bases). The CDR3 consists of 16 residues. In germline, CDR1 is MNHEY, CDR2 SMNVEV (reference sequence). V dropped 0 bases and J dropped 1 base, with 10 bases sitting between them. CDR3 amino acids: CASSLSYGGSNQPQHF. CDR3 nucleotide sequence: TGTGCCAGCAGTTTATCGTACGGGGGCAGCAATCAGCCCCAGCATTTT.

This clone has a handful of counts. This rearrangement joins TRBV6-5 to TRBJ1-5, with D hard to call. V dropped 6 bases and J dropped 5 bases, with 5 bases sitting between them. The germline V gene encodes CDR1 MNHEY and CDR2 SVGAGI. The length of the CDR3 is 11 residues. As DNA, the CDR3 is TGTGCCAGCAGCCTGGATCAGCCCCAGCATTTT. Its protein product is CASSLDQPQHF.

This clone has more than one count but fewer than ten. The chain links TRBV28 to TRBJ2-7; D unresolved. The CDR3 is 13 residues long. Germline values: CDR1 MDHEN, CDR2 SYDVKM. V lost 8 bases and J lost 4, with 15 bases in between. The CDR3 sequence is CASGPSAVYEQYF. The CDR3 nucleotides are TGTGCCAGCGGCCCGAGTGCAGTATACGAGCAGTACTTC.

CDR3 nucleotide sequence: TGTGGCACGAGTCAGAAACGAAAGACCTATGGCTACACCTTC. Protein product: CGTSQKRKTYGYTF. The chain recombines TRBV8-2 with TRBJ1-2. TRBV8-2 is classified as a pseudogene. The CDR3 has 14 residues.

The chain carries TRBV20-1 and TRBJ2-1; D is unclear. Trimming removed 4 bases at V and 3 bases at J, with 4 bases between. Germline V gives CDR1 DFQATT, CDR2 SNEGSKA (reference sequence). CDR3 length: 11 amino acids. This chain's CDR3 is CSATFYNEQFF. The CDR3 DNA sequence: TGCAGTGCTACGTTCTACAATGAGCAGTTCTTC.

The rearrangement joins TRBV11-2 to TRBJ2-3; 10 bases map to TRBD2. V trimming: 4 bases; J trimming: 7 bases; junction bases outside the gene matches: 17. The CDR3 is made up of 18 amino acids. Germline CDR1 and CDR2: SGHAT and FQNNGV. The CDR3 region has the DNA TGTGCCAGCAGCTGGCCCGATGGGCTAGCGGGAGCTTTATATACGCAGTATTTT. This translates into CASSWPDGLAGALYTQYF.

The gene calls are TRBV21-1 and TRBJ1-1; TRBD1, as called in the table, went unchecked against the DNA. TRBV21-1 is described as a pseudogene. This CDR3 contains 16 residues. The CDR3 is CASSKWGTVGSRKAFF. As DNA, the CDR3 is TGTGCCAGCAGCAAATGGGGGACAGTTGGCTCGCGGAAAGCTTTCTTT.

The chain employs TRBV30 and TRBJ2-6; 7 nucleotides align to TRBD1. The junction had 12 bases not matched to a gene; V was cut back by 1 base and J by 9 bases. Germline V gives CDR1 GTSNPN, CDR2 SVGIG (reference sequence). The CDR3 spans 16 residues. The CDR3 DNA sequence: TGTGCCTGGAGTGAGCAACAGGGGCCCCTTCTCAACGTCCTGACTTTC. This codes for CAWSEQQGPLLNVLTF.

This clone came up a few times. The V and J genes are TRBV7-4 and TRBJ1-2; the match to TRBD1 covers 9 bases. The CDR3 loop spans 15 amino acids. Trimming took 1 base from V and 7 from J; bases not matched to a gene: 7. CDR1 and CDR2 (germline): SGHVT, SQSDAQ. The CDR3 loop reads CASSLVAGTGTGYTF. The CDR3 region has the DNA TGTGCCAGCAGCTTAGTTGCCGGGACAGGGACTGGCTACACCTTC.

The V and J genes are TRBV19 and TRBJ1-1; D unresolved. CDR1 is LNHDA and CDR2 is SQIVND in the germline V gene (reference sequence). The CDR3 extends over 13 amino acids. V lost 3 bases, J lost 4 bases, and 9 bases lay in between. CDR3 loop: CASSIGVGTEAFF. The CDR3, as DNA: TGTGCCAGTAGTATTGGGGTTGGCACTGAAGCTTTCTTT.

There are a few counts of this clone. The chain joins TRBV7-8 to TRBJ2-1; 9 bases line up with TRBD2. The CDR3 spans 18 residues. Germline trimming cut 3 bases from V and 0 bases from J; bases unmatched to any gene: 9. Germline V CDR1 and CDR2: SGHVS, FQNEAQ. This CDR3 is CASSLGTSLRSSYNEQFF. The CDR3 DNA reads TGTGCCAGCAGCTTGGGGACTAGCCTAAGGAGCTCCTACAATGAGCAGTTCTTC.

This clone showed up just a few times. V and J are TRBV6-5 and TRBJ1-4, with 8 bases fitting TRBD1. The junction had 10 bases not matched to a gene; V was cut back by 5 bases and J by 8 bases. CDR1 and CDR2 from the germline V gene are MNHEY and SVGAGI. The CDR3 is made up of 15 amino acids. CDR3 DNA: TGTGCCAGCAGTGTGGACAGGGTCTCACGGGAAAAACTGTTTTTT. Translation: CASSVDRVSREKLFF.

This sequence joins TRBV29-1 and TRBJ2-7; 14 nucleotides match TRBD2. This CDR3 contains 18 residues. CDR1 and CDR2 from the germline V gene are SQVTM and ANQGSEA. Losses at the gene ends were 7 bases for V and 11 bases for J; bases not matched to a gene: 25. CDR3 amino acids: CSALGQPEGTSGGSMEYF. CDR3 in DNA: TGCAGCGCCCTAGGACAGCCGGAGGGGACTAGCGGGGGATCCATGGAGTACTTC.

The chain employs TRBV7-9 and TRBJ1-2; 7 nucleotides agree with TRBD1. The CDR3 covers 16 residues. CDR1 SEHNR and CDR2 FQNEAQ come from the germline V gene (reference sequence). V trimming: 3 bases; J trimming: 7 bases; junction bases outside the gene matches: 14. The CDR3 protein is CASSLSGTAISGGYTF. DNA for the CDR3: TGTGCCAGCAGCTTGTCTGGGACAGCGATTTCGGGTGGCTACACCTTC.

The chain recombines TRBV21-1 with TRBJ2-5; TRBD2, the table's D call, lacks a check against the DNA. TRBV21-1 constitutes a pseudogene. The CDR3 is 21 amino acids. The CDR3 DNA reads as TGTGCCAGCAGCGCAACAGGTACCCTTCGTACTAGCGGGAGGGCGGAGGAGACCCAGTACTTC. This sequence encodes CASSATGTLRTSGRAEETQYF.

The rearrangement links TRBV5-4 to TRBJ1-2; no firm D call. This CDR3 has 16 residues. Between the trimmed V and J ends, which lost 7 bases and 4 bases, there was a span of 23 bases. Germline V gene sequence: CDR1 SGHNT, CDR2 YYREEE (reference sequence). The DNA for the CDR3 is TGTGCCAGCCTGCACGCCATACCAGGAGAGACCTATGGCTACACCTTC. It translates to CASLHAIPGETYGYTF. The whole variable domain, remainder taken from reference TRBV5-4 and TRBJ1-2, is ETGVTQSPTHLIKTRGQQVTLRCSSQSGHNTVSWYQQALGQGPQFIFQYYREEENGRGNFPPRFSGLQFPNYSSELNVNALELDDSALYLCASLHAIPGETYGYTFGSGTRLTVV.

This clone is termed medium-sized. V is TRBV28 and J is TRBJ2-1; TRBD2 matches at 10 bases. The trim removed 8 bases at V and 2 bases at J, leaving 6 bases unmatched. The CDR3 is 15 residues long. Germline V gene sequence: CDR1 MDHEN, CDR2 SYDVKM. This CDR3 is CASSILAGPYNEQFF. CDR3 nucleotide sequence: TGTGCCAGCTCGATACTAGCGGGACCCTACAATGAGCAGTTCTTC. The full variable domain, completed using reference TRBV28 and TRBJ2-1, is DVKVTQSSRYLVKRTGEKVFLECVQDMDHENMFWYRQDPGLGLRLIYFSYDVKMKEKGDIPEGYSVSREKKERFSLILESASTNQTSMYLCASSILAGPYNEQFFGPGTRLTVL.

This clone has just a few counts. This chain links TRBV27 with TRBJ2-7; no clear D. V dropped 3 bases and J dropped 5 bases, with 2 bases sitting between them. CDR3 length: 10 residues. CDR1 and CDR2 from the germline V gene are MNHEY and SMNVEV (reference sequence). CDR3 in amino acids: CASSLHEQYF. The CDR3 nucleotides read TGTGCCAGCAGTTTGCACGAGCAGTACTTC.

This rearrangement joins TRBV5-6 to TRBJ2-1; no clear D. Trimming took off 0 bases at V and 8 bases at J, with 9 bases between the two ends. CDR1 is SGHDT and CDR2 is YYEEEE in the germline V gene. This CDR3 is 13 amino acids long. The CDR3 is CASSLVNRDEQFF. CDR3 in DNA: TGTGCCAGCAGCTTGGTGAATCGCGATGAGCAGTTCTTC.

The CDR3: CASSSGQTEAFF. As DNA, the CDR3 is TGTGCCAGCAGCTCCGGACAGACTGAAGCTTTCTTT. The chain employs TRBV5-6 and TRBJ1-1; weak D call: TRBD1 (6 bases). The CDR3 has 12 residues. The germline CDR1 and CDR2 sequences are SGHDT and YYEEEE. Trimming cost V 3 bases and J 5 bases, with 8 bases left between them.

The J gene is TRBJ2-7, the V gene TRBV4-3; D possibly corresponds to TRBD2 (5 bases). The CDR3 spans 16 residues. V was trimmed by 0 bases and J by 0 bases, leaving 12 bases between them. Germline lookup yields CDR1 LGHNA and CDR2 YSLEER. CDR3: CASSQESRGSSYEQYF. In DNA, the CDR3 is TGCGCCAGCAGCCAAGAGTCTCGTGGGAGCTCCTACGAGCAGTACTTC.

Comments on this clone: The sample has other DNA sequences that encode this CDR3 too. The chain joins TRBV7-9 to TRBJ1-4, with TRBD1 identical over 7 bases. CDR3 length equals 15 residues. J lost 0 bases, V lost 5 bases, and 3 bases had no gene match. Germline V gives CDR1 SEHNR, CDR2 FQNEAQ (reference sequence). CDR3 in DNA: TGTGCCAGCAGCCGCGGGACAGCAACTAATGAAAAACTGTTTTTT. This translates into CASSRGTATNEKLFF.